This T cell receptor beta chain stems from a study of blood T cell repertoires in COVID-19. Study as a whole: From T cells, B-cell-depleted T cells, or PBMCs came the material, which was cDNA or gDNA.

As handled by the study authors: The assay estimated nucleated cells by amplifying reference gene primers. Assay: immunoSEQ multiplex PCR; the TCRdb copy retains only in-frame clones and omits some. V and J calls and clone size follow that table, whereas D and trimming were derived from the DNA. The sample lists tens of thousands of clones; more than 75% were seen once. Germline V gene data show CDR1 as MDHEN and CDR2 as SYDVKM. Deletions cut 3 bases from V and 4 bases from J, with 6 bases between. This CDR3 region has 12 residues. The chain employs TRBV28 and TRBJ1-1; maybe TRBD1 (5 bases). This TCR was sampled from a man in his forties or fifties with active COVID-19. Sequenced material: peripheral blood. The CDR3 sequence: CASSLTVTEAFF. The CDR3 DNA reads TGTGCCAGCAGTTTGACAGTCACTGAAGCTTTCTTT.